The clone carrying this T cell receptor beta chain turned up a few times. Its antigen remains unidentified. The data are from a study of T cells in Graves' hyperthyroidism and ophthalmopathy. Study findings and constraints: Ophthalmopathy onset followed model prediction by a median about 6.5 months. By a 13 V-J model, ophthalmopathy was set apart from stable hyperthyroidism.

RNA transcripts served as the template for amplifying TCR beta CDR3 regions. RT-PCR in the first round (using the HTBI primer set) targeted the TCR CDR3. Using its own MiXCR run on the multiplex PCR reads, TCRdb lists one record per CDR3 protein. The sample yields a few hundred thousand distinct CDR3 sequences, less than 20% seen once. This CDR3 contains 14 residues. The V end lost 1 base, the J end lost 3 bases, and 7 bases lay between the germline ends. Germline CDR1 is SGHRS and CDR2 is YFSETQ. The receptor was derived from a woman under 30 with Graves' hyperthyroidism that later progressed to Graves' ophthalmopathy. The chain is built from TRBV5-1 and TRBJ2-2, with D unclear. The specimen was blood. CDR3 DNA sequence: TGCGCCAGCAGCTTGACTCTGGACACCGGGGAGCTGTTTTTT. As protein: CASSLTLDTGELFF.